This T cell receptor beta chain comes out of a study of cytomegalovirus exposure and HLA in healthy donors. Whole-study findings and limits: Cytomegalovirus status was reportedly diagnosed by the classifier with high specificity and sensitivity. TCR beta V segments were, for the most part, productive about 87% or about 30% of the time in an earlier analysis. From TCR beta sequences, most subjects' HLA-A and HLA-B alleles were reportedly predicted accurately. In the analysis, some V segments, TRBV6-2 and TRBV6-3 included, were excluded as indistinguishable.

CDR1 and CDR2 (germline): MGHRA, YSYEKL. Trimming pared 1 base from V and 3 bases from J, leaving 13 bases between. There are 16 residues in the CDR3. Details on this clone: The antigen is undetermined.

Amplification used 60 Vbeta primers and 13 Jbeta primers. The assay was immunoSEQ multiplex PCR, and TCRdb's table has in-frame clones only and misses some. The repertoire table contains 190,000 or so clones. This sequence was found in a boy between 5 and 17 years old in good health and CMV-seronegative. Material: PBMCs. The chain uses TRBV4-1 and TRBJ1-5; D is perhaps TRBD1 (6 bases). The CDR3 coding sequence is TGCGCCAGCAGCCAAGTACAGGGAAGGCCCAATCAGCCCCAGCATTTT. Its translation: CASSQVQGRPNQPQHF.